Included here is one TCR beta chain sequence, with context. This clonotype has just a few counts. This clone's antigen is unknown. Nothing much larger sits one base from this clone, and base qualities are not available. The library was generated by 5' RACE. Instrument on record: Illumina HiSeq 2500. The second PCR ran for roughly 6 to 11 cycles and used a J-beta primer mix along with a sample-barcoded 5' primer. A unique molecular identifier was introduced onto each TCR beta cDNA molecule by a template-switch 5' adaptor carrying 12 random nucleotides. Each sample yielded at least 2.5 million CDR3-containing paired-end reads. All of the RNA was converted into first-strand cDNA using the Mint cDNA synthesis kit, with a TRBC-specific oligonucleotide serving as the primer. All cDNA was treated with uracil-DNA glycosylase and then went through a first 18-cycle PCR with the universal primers M1SS and BC2_uni_R. For the original study's pipeline: Each sample was normalized by randomly selecting 1 million high-quality reads, each carrying a distinct molecular identifier. Instead of being binned into consensus sequences, reads with shared molecular identifiers were discarded. MiTCR, run with a Q25 quality threshold and the strictest error-elimination algorithm, handled CDR3 identification, clonotype clustering and error correction. A nonparametric unseen species model with Euler transformation was used to estimate a lower bound on total TCR beta diversity. The public reads were reanalyzed by TCRdb: fastp trimming at Q25, MiXCR alignment, in-frame beta chains only. Entries are consolidated by CDR3 protein sequence, retaining the most common genes and DNA. The V and J calls were not made by the authors but by TCRdb's processing. The sample profile shows 850,000 to 1,100,000 distinct CDR3 sequences; more than 30% of them were found once. Around 13% of the sample rests with the top ten.

The donors were around 39 Caucasian individuals from Russia, aged 6 to 90 years, who were systemically healthy. Each donor gave about 9.7 milliliters of peripheral blood, drawn into EDTA-treated Vacutainer tubes. Ficoll-Paque density-gradient centrifugation was used to isolate PBMCs, with at least 6.5 million per sample. Trizol reagent was used to extract total RNA from PBMCs, with at least 5.5 micrograms per sample. For every donor, an aliquot of PBMCs went through flow cytometry to measure the percentages of naive CD45RAhigh/CD27high T cells. The sample comes from a study of blood T cells in healthy people across ages (dated by TCRdb to about 2015). General notes on the study: In model experiments, template switching captured about one uniquely barcoded TCR beta cDNA molecule for every two T cells. Using deep sequencing normalized with unique cDNA molecular identifiers, the study measured how TCR beta repertoire diversity changes with age. Donors were grouped into four age groups: young (average roughly 17 years), middle-aged (39), aged (around 66) and long-lived (less than 85). To avoid experimental bias, donors of different ages were spread randomly across the sequencing lanes. Two additional independent replicas of 1 million unique cDNA reads from the same blood draw were analyzed for two donors (one aged 18 to 29 and one aged 80 or older).

On the study overall, not on this receptor specifically: As age increased, observed TCR beta diversity per million T cells dropped in a roughly linear way, and a significant reduction was already evident by age 40. Conclusive comparison of naive and antigen-experienced compartments was prevented by the profiling of bulk unsorted PBMCs. Because the CMV infection status of the donors was unknown, age-related changes in expanded clonotypes may potentially have been confounded. Observed TCR beta diversity correlated strongly with the percentage of naive T cells measured by flow cytometry. Estimates of total diversity based on one million sequenced T cells were considered lower bounds and underestimates. Compared with the aged group, the long-lived group had more naive CD4+ T cells, fewer expanded clones and increased TCR diversity, a pattern suggesting age selection.

The CDR1 and CDR2 encoded by the germline V gene are SQVTM and ANQGSEA. Inclusive of the bounding cysteine and phenylalanine, the CDR3 is 12 residues long. Left in the record is the CDR3 DNA by itself, 36 bases read in frame from the first base. From V the trimming removes 4 bases and from J it removes 6 bases, while the gene matches leave 2 bases of the junction unaccounted for. The chain joins TRBV29-1 to TRBJ2-2, with 7 junctional bases fitting TRBD2. Sequenced sample: blood. The TCR originated in a man younger than 35 in good health. CDR3 protein: CSVVGGSGELFF. The nucleotide sequence is given as TGCAGCGTTGTGGGGGGGTCCGGGGAGCTGTTTTTT.